This T cell receptor beta chain was found in a study of cytomegalovirus exposure and HLA in healthy donors. Trimming took 3 bases from V and 8 from J; bases not matched to a gene: 6. There are 14 residues in the CDR3. From germline, CDR1 is MNHNY and CDR2 SVGAGI (reference sequence). Measured with immunoSEQ multiplex PCR; TCRdb has only the in-frame clones, and not every one. The sample lists about 73,000 clones, roughly 89% seen once, with roughly 3.8% in the top ten. The chain recombines TRBV6-6 with TRBJ2-1, with 8 bases lining up with TRBD2. The sample comprised PBMCs. This sequence was found in a woman aged 18 to 35 in good health and CMV-seropositive. CDR3 DNA sequence: TGTGCCAGCAGTTATACAGCCGGGGGGGATGAGCAGTTCTTC. Its translation: CASSYTAGGDEQFF.